The 27 T cell receptor beta chains below come from one sample, sequenced in a study of blood T cell repertoires in COVID-19. Using immunoSEQ multiplex PCR, the repertoire was profiled, and TCRdb retains in-frame clones only, with some absent. This sample has 300,000 to 450,000 clones, with less than 85% found just once. Sequenced: peripheral blood. Receptor source: a woman between 18 and 29 years old with acute or convalescent COVID-19.

Remarks on this clone: This sample also contains other DNA sequences that code for the same CDR3. The chain employs TRBV9 and TRBJ2-1; 10 nucleotides align to TRBD2. Germline CDR1 reads SGDLS; CDR2 reads YYNGEE. The CDR3 spans 15 residues. After removal of 2 bases from V and 4 bases from J, the junction contained 3 bases not matched to a gene. CDR3 residues: CASSVTSGTYNEQFF. CDR3 nucleotides: TGTGCCAGCAGCGTCACTAGCGGGACGTACAATGAGCAGTTCTTC.

The rearrangement uses TRBV4-1 and TRBJ2-5; 8 bases are shared with TRBD1. Per the germline V gene, CDR1 is MGHRA and CDR2 is YSYEKL. V was clipped by 5 bases and J by 5 bases; unmatched bases: 7. The CDR3 has 14 amino acids. DNA for the CDR3: TGCGCCAGCAGCATTCAGGGGGCCGGGGAGACCCAGTACTTC. It is translated as CASSIQGAGETQYF.

This sequence joins TRBV9 and TRBJ2-1, with D perhaps matching TRBD2 (6 bases). V lost 2 bases and J lost 7, with 19 bases in between. The CDR3 consists of 16 residues. CDR1 is SGDLS and CDR2 is YYNGEE in the germline V gene. The CDR3 DNA reads TGTGCCAGCAGCGTCGGAGGAGGGACCCAAAATAATGAGCAGTTCTTC. Its protein product is CASSVGGGTQNNEQFF.

This clone was seen just once. The chain combines TRBV5-8 with TRBJ1-5; D not certain. This CDR3 comprises 13 residues. V lost 1 base and J 2 bases, leaving 4 bases between the germline ends. Germline lookup yields CDR1 SGHTS and CDR2 YDEGEE. CDR3 DNA sequence: TGTGCCAGCAGCTTGTTCGGCAATCAGCCCCAGCATTTT. Translating gives CASSLFGNQPQHF.

The rearrangement joins TRBV14 to TRBJ2-7, with a possible D match to TRBD1 (6 bases). The CDR3 loop spans 16 amino acids. With 3 bases removed from V and 3 bases from J, the gap between germline ends came to 18 bases. Per germline, CDR1 SGHDN and CDR2 FVKESK. The CDR3 loop is CASSQVIPGDYYEQYF. CDR3 DNA sequence: TGTGCCAGCAGCCAGGTTATCCCAGGGGATTACTACGAGCAGTACTTC.

The chain uses TRBV3-1 (or the pseudogene TRBV3-2) and TRBJ1-1; D gene uncertain. Germline V CDR1 and CDR2: LGHDT, YNNKEL (reference sequence). Trimming removed 4 bases from V and 1 base from J, with 10 bases in between. The CDR3 length is 14 residues. The CDR3 loop reads CASSLRTENTEAFF. In nucleotides, the CDR3 is TGTGCCAGCAGCCTACGAACAGAGAACACTGAAGCTTTCTTT.

J is TRBJ2-2 and V is TRBV5-4; D remains unclear. The ends were cut back, 7 bases at V and 1 base at J, with 11 bases in the middle. The CDR3 is 14 residues long. CDR1 is SGHNT and CDR2 is YYREEE in the germline V gene (reference sequence). The CDR3 here is CASSGVMNTGELFF. DNA of the CDR3: TGTGCCAGCTCAGGTGTCATGAACACCGGGGAGCTGTTTTTT.

This clone has just one count. This sequence joins TRBV27 and TRBJ2-7; perhaps TRBD2 as D (7 bases). The CDR3 has 14 residues. V dropped 5 bases and J dropped 4 bases, with 15 bases sitting between them. Germline V CDR1 and CDR2: MNHEY, SMNVEV (reference sequence). CDR3 residues: CASSNSGGRYEQYF. The CDR3 DNA reads as TGTGCCAGCAGTAACTCGGGGGGCCGGTACGAGCAGTACTTC.

V usage is TRBV5-6 and J usage is TRBJ2-2; 15 bases are a match to TRBD2. The V gene's germline CDR1 is SGHDT and CDR2 YYEEEE. This CDR3 has 19 amino acids. J was trimmed by 6 bases and V by 0 bases; bases with no gene match: 9. As DNA, the CDR3 is TGTGCCAGCAGCTTGGCCGGAGGACTAGCGGGGGGGATCCCCGGGGAGCTGTTTTTT. It encodes CASSLAGGLAGGIPGELFF.

J is TRBJ2-7 and V is TRBV5-1; TRBD1 agrees at 7 bases. This CDR3 spans 15 amino acids. Germline V gene sequence: CDR1 SGHRS, CDR2 YFSETQ. J lost 0 bases, V lost 4 bases, and 7 bases had no gene match. The CDR3 nucleotides are TGCGCCAGCAGCCCCCAGACAGGGAGCTCCTACGAGCAGTACTTC. Amino acids: CASSPQTGSSYEQYF.

The chain carries TRBV15 and TRBJ2-2; no definite D call. The CDR3 length is 14 residues. V was clipped by 0 bases and J by 4 bases, with 6 bases between them. Germline CDR1 LNHNV, CDR2 YYDKDF (reference sequence). Here the CDR3 DNA reads TGTGCCACCAGCAGAGAGGGCAGCACCGGGGAGCTGTTTTTT. Translated: CATSREGSTGELFF.

The sample holds one count of this clone. V gene TRBV14 combines with J gene TRBJ2-7, with no clear D. The CDR3 is 14 amino acids. Germline CDR1 is SGHDN and CDR2 is FVKESK. The V end was cut by 1 base, the J end by 6 bases, with 13 bases between. The CDR3: CASSQAVCCGEQYF. DNA for the CDR3: TGTGCCAGCAGCCAAGCTGTATGTTGCGGCGAGCAGTACTTC.

The chain uses TRBV27 and TRBJ1-5, with D possibly being TRBD1 (5 bases). Trimming left V 2 bases short and J 10 bases short, with 15 bases between. Germline lookup yields CDR1 MNHEY and CDR2 SMNVEV (reference sequence). The length of the CDR3 is 14 residues. The CDR3 sequence: CASSLDGTLGPQHF. The CDR3 DNA is TGTGCCAGCAGTTTAGACGGGACTTTGGGTCCCCAGCATTTT.

The V call is TRBV6-1, the J call TRBJ1-1; D is ambiguous. Trimming took off 1 base at V and 6 bases at J, with 12 bases between the two ends. CDR3 size: 14 residues. The germline CDR1 and CDR2 sequences are MNHNS and SASEGT. The chain's CDR3 is CASSEVGRAAEAFF. The CDR3 DNA reads as TGTGCCAGCAGTGAAGTTGGGAGGGCCGCTGAAGCTTTCTTT.

As DNA, the CDR3 is TGCAGCGTCTCCGCCGGGACAGGGGATTCACCCCTCCACTTT. Residues: CSVSAGTGDSPLHF. This chain connects TRBV29-1 to TRBJ1-6, with TRBD1 matching over 10 bases. Trimming removed 6 bases from V and 8 bases from J; junction bases left unmatched: 7. This CDR3 spans 14 amino acids. Germline CDR1 is SQVTM and CDR2 is ANQGSEA.

The sample holds a few counts of this clone. The chain is built from TRBV10-3 and TRBJ1-5, with no clear D. Between the trimmed V and J ends, which lost 10 bases and 5 bases, there was a span of 12 bases. Germline V gene sequence: CDR1 ENHRY, CDR2 SYGVKD. CDR3 length: 12 residues. The CDR3 loop reads CATKSGDQPQHF. Here the CDR3 DNA reads TGTGCCACTAAATCCGGGGATCAGCCCCAGCATTTT.

Written as DNA, the CDR3 is TGTGCCTCATATTCGGGCCGGCGGGAGTATGGCTACACCTTC. Translation gives CASYSGRREYGYTF. This rearrangement joins TRBV10-3 to TRBJ1-2; D not certain. Trimming took 11 bases from V and 5 from J, leaving 21 bases between them. The CDR3 totals 14 residues. From germline, CDR1 is ENHRY and CDR2 SYGVKD.

The rearrangement uses TRBV11-2 and TRBJ2-7; a weak D match, TRBD2 (6 bases). Germline CDR1 is SGHAT and CDR2 is FQNNGV. V shed 2 bases and J shed 3 bases, with 14 bases lying between them. The CDR3 covers 15 residues. CDR3 amino acids: CASSLPGERDYEQYF. CDR3 DNA: TGTGCCAGCAGCTTACCGGGGGAGAGGGACTACGAGCAGTACTTC.

The chain is built from TRBV29-1 and TRBJ2-1, with D perhaps matching TRBD2 (6 bases). Germline CDR1 reads SQVTM; CDR2 reads ANQGSEA. The V gene lost 4 bases and the J gene lost 2 bases, with 12 bases spanning the gap. CDR3 length: 14 residues. The CDR3 region has the DNA TGCAGCGTTGCCCCCTCTAGCGCCTACAATGAGCAGTTCTTC. This translates into CSVAPSSAYNEQFF.

Turning to this clone: Mismatch with germline at one junction end may stem from a read error. The rearrangement joins TRBV6-5 to TRBJ1-4, with 8 bases identical to TRBD1. CDR3 length: 14 residues. Germline V gives CDR1 MNHEY, CDR2 SVGAGI. CDR3 region: CASRWTGSNEKLFF. CDR3 in DNA: TGTGCCAGCAGGTGGACAGGGTCTAACGAAAAACTGTTTTTT.

The CDR3 DNA follows: TGTGCCAGTAGTATAAGTGGTTTTTGGAGGGAGGGGGAGACCCAGTACTTC. The encoded protein is CASSISGFWREGETQYF. This chain connects TRBV19 to TRBJ2-5; TRBD2 matches at 7 bases. Trimming took 2 bases from V and 5 from J; bases not matched to a gene: 14. The length of the CDR3 is 17 residues. Germline V lookup: CDR1 LNHDA, CDR2 SQIVND (reference sequence).

This sequence joins TRBV11-2 and TRBJ1-2; the match to TRBD1 covers 9 bases. After removal of 1 base from V and 5 bases from J, the junction contained 8 bases not matched to a gene. Germline V gene sequence: CDR1 SGHAT, CDR2 FQNNGV. The CDR3 contains 16 residues. The CDR3 DNA reads as TGTGCCAGCAGCTTAGGTGCTGTCGGGACAGGGTATGGCTACACCTTC. Translation gives CASSLGAVGTGYGYTF. Full variable domain (missing parts from reference TRBV11-2 and TRBJ1-2): EAGVAQSPRYKIIEKRQSVAFWCNPISGHATLYWYQQILGQGPKLLIQFQNNGVVDDSQLPKDRFSAERLKGVDSTLKIQPAKLEDSAVYLCASSLGAVGTGYGYTFGSGTRLTVV.

The V call is TRBV5-1, the J call TRBJ1-1; D possibly corresponds to TRBD1 (5 bases). Trimming removed 4 bases at V and 1 base at J, with 8 bases between. The CDR3 covers 13 residues. From germline, CDR1 is SGHRS and CDR2 YFSETQ. The CDR3 region has the DNA TGCGCCAGCAGCCCCCAGGGGAACACTGAAGCTTTCTTT. It yields the protein CASSPQGNTEAFF. The full variable domain, rest sourced from reference TRBV5-1 and TRBJ1-1, is KAGVTQTPRYLIKTRGQQVTLSCSPISGHRSVSWYQQTPGQGLQFLFEYFSETQRNKGNFPGRFSGRQFSNSRSEMNVSTLELGDSALYLCASSPQGNTEAFFGQGTRLTVV.

This chain connects TRBV24-1 to TRBJ2-5, with 9 nucleotides matching TRBD2. V lost 7 bases, J lost 3 bases, and 5 bases stayed unmatched. The CDR3 length is 14 residues. Germline V gene data show CDR1 as KGHDR and CDR2 as SFDVKD. This chain's CDR3 is CATSQGLAEETQYF. In DNA form, the CDR3 reads TGTGCCACCAGCCAGGGACTAGCAGAAGAGACCCAGTACTTC.

This chain connects TRBV9 to TRBJ2-2; weak D call: TRBD1 (5 bases). The CDR3 is 14 amino acids. The germline V gene encodes CDR1 SGDLS and CDR2 YYNGEE. Deletions cut 4 bases from V and 1 base from J, with 8 bases between. The CDR3 loop is CASSSRVNTGELFF. Written as DNA, the CDR3 is TGTGCCAGCAGCTCCAGGGTGAACACCGGGGAGCTGTTTTTT.

This clone was seen more than once but under ten times. The chain is built from TRBV7-9 and TRBJ2-5, with D perhaps matching TRBD2 (5 bases). Germline V gene data show CDR1 as SEHNR and CDR2 as FQNEAQ (reference sequence). This CDR3 contains 11 residues. The ends were cut back, 5 bases at V and 5 bases at J, with 6 bases in the middle. CDR3 sequence (DNA): TGTGCCAGCAGCCCGGGGGAGACCCAGTACTTC. Amino acid sequence: CASSPGETQYF.

This clone was seen more than once but under ten times. The chain couples TRBV6-5 to TRBJ2-7; maybe TRBD2 (7 bases). V gave up 7 bases and J gave up 5 bases, with 21 bases separating them. Per germline, CDR1 MNHEY and CDR2 SVGAGI. CDR3 length: 15 amino acids. In DNA, the CDR3 is TGTGCCAGCAACCCTGAGTGGGGGCTAGCGGACGAGCAGTACTTC. It codes for CASNPEWGLADEQYF.